This T cell receptor beta chain came from a study of cytomegalovirus exposure and HLA in healthy donors. Study-wide findings and caveats: HLA-A and HLA-B allele assignments for most subjects were reportedly predicted accurately using TCR beta sequences. Highly shared variants forming one cluster were likely a sequencing artifact. An ancestry cluster, one associated with Asian ancestry, reportedly showed fewer N-insertions than the 666-donor mean in a later analysis.

Turning to this clone: Its antigen is still unknown.

The PCR used 60 Vbeta and 13 Jbeta primers. The method was immunoSEQ multiplex PCR; TCRdb's version includes in-frame clones alone and lacks a portion of them. The sample has 150,000 to 200,000 clones; around 80% are singletons. Germline V gene sequence: CDR1 SGDLS, CDR2 YYNGEE. The CDR3 spans 14 residues. V dropped 6 bases and J dropped 1 base, with 13 bases sitting between them. The J gene is TRBJ2-5, the V gene TRBV9, with a weak D call TRBD2 (5 bases). This TCR came from a woman between 25 and 40 years old in good health and CMV-seronegative. The material sequenced was PBMCs. In DNA form, the CDR3 reads TGTGCCAGCACCGACCGGGAATCCCAAGAGACCCAGTACTTC. Translating it yields CASTDRESQETQYF.